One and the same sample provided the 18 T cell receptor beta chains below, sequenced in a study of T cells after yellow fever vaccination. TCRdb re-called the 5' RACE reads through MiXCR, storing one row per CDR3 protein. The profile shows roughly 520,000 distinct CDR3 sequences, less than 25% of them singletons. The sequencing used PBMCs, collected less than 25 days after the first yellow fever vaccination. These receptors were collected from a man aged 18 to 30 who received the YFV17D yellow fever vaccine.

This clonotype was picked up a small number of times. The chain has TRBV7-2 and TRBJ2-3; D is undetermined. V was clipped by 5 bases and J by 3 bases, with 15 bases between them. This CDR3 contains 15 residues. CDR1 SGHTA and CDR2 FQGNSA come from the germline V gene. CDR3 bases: TGTGCCAGCAGCCAGACTGCTCCTCCTACAGATACGCAGTATTTT. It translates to CASSQTAPPTDTQYF.

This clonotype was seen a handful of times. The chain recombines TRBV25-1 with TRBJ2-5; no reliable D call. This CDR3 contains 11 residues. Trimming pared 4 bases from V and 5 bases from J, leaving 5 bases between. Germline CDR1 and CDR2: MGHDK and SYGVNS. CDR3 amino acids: CASSVVETQYF. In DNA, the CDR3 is TGTGCCAGCAGTGTAGTCGAGACCCAGTACTTC. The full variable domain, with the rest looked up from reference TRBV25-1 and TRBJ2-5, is EADIYQTPRYLVIGTGKKITLECSQTMGHDKMYWYQQDPGMELHLIHYSYGVNSTEKGDLSSESTVSRIRTEHFPLTLESARPSHTSQYLCASSVVETQYFGPGTRLLVL.

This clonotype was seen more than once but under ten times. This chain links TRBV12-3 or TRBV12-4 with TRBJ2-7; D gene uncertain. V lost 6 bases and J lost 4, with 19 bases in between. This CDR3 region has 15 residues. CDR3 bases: TGTGCCAGCAGGGGCCCTACAGCCTCTACTTACGAGCAGTACTTC. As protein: CASRGPTASTYEQYF.

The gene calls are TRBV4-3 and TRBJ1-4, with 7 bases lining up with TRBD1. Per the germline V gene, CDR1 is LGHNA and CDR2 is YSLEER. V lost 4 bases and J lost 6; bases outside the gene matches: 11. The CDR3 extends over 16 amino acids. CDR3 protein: CASSRDRDSRYEKLFF. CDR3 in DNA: TGCGCCAGCAGCCGGGACCGGGACAGCAGATATGAAAAACTGTTTTTT.

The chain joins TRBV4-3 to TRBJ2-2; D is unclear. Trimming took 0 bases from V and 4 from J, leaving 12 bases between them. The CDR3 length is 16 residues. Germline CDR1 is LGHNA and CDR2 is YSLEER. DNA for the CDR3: TGCGCCAGCAGCCAAGAGATCGGAAAAACCACCGGGGAGCTGTTTTTT. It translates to CASSQEIGKTTGELFF.

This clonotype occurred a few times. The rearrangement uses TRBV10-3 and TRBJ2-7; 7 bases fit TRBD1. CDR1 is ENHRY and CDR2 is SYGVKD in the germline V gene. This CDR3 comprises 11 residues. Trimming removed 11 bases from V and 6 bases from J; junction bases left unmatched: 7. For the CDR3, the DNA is TGTGCCGCATCAGGGGGTGGCGAGCAGTACGTC. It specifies CAASGGGEQYV.

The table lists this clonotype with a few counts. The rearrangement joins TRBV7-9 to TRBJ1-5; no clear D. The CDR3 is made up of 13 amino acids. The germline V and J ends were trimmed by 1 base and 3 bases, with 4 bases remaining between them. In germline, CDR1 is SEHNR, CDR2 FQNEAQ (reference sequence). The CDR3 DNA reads TGTGCCAGCAGCTTAGAGATCAATCAGCCCCAGCATTTT. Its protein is CASSLEINQPQHF.

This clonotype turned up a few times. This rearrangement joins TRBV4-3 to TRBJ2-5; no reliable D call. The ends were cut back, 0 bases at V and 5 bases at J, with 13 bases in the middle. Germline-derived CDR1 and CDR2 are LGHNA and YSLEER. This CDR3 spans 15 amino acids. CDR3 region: CASSQDFFGVETQYF. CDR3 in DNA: TGCGCCAGCAGCCAAGATTTCTTCGGCGTGGAGACCCAGTACTTC.

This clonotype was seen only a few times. The CDR3 DNA sequence: TGTGCCAGCAGCGTAGGACTAGCGGCTAGCACAGATACGCAGTATTTT. It encodes CASSVGLAASTDTQYF. This chain uses TRBV9 with TRBJ2-3; 9 bases map to TRBD2. Trimming cost V 0 bases and J 0 bases; bases outside gene matches: 2. This CDR3 is 16 amino acids long. Germline V gives CDR1 SGDLS, CDR2 YYNGEE. Based on the CDR3 plus reference TRBV9 and TRBJ2-3, the full variable domain is DSGVTQTPKHLITATGQRVTLRCSPRSGDLSVYWYQQSLDQGLQFLIQYYNGEERAKGNILERFSAQQFPDLHSELNLSSLELGDSALYFCASSVGLAASTDTQYFGPGTRLTVL.

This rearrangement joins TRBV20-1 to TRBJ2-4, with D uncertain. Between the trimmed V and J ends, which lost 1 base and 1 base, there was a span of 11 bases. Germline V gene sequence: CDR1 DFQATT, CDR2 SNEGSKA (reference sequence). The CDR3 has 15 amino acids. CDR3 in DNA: TGCAGTGCTAGAGGGCCCTTCCGGGCCAAAAACATTCAGTACTTC. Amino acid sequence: CSARGPFRAKNIQYF.

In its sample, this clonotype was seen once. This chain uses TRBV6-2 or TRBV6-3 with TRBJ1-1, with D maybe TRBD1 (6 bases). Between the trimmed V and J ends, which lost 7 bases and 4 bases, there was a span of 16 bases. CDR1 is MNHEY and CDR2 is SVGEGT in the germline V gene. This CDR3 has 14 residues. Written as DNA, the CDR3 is TGTGCCAGCACCCGGTCCAGCAGGGGCACTGAAGCTTTCTTT. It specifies CASTRSSRGTEAFF.

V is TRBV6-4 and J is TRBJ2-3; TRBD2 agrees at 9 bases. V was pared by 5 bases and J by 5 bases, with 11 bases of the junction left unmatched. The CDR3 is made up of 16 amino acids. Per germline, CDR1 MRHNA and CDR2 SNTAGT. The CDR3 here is CASSPSRGSGGDTQYF. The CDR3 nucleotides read TGTGCCAGCAGTCCCTCCCGGGGTAGCGGGGGAGATACGCAGTATTTT.

In DNA form, the CDR3 reads TGTGCCAGCTCGGGAGTTTACACTGAAGCTTTCTTT. Protein sequence: CASSGVYTEAFF. This chain joins TRBV18 and TRBJ1-1; D call uncertain. V dropped 6 bases and J dropped 3 bases, with 8 bases sitting between them. Germline V lookup: CDR1 KGHSH, CDR2 LQKENI. The CDR3 consists of 12 residues.

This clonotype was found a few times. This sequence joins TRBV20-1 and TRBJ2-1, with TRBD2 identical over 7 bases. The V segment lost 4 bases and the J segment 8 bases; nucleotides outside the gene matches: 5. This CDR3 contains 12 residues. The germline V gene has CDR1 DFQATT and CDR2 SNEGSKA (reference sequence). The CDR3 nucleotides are TGCAGTGCTACCAGCGGGGCAGATGAGCAGTTCTTC. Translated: CSATSGADEQFF.

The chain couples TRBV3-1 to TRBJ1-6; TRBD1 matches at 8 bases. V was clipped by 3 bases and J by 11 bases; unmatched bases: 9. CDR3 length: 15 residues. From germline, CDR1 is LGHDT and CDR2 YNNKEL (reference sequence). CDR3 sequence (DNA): TGTGCCAGCAGCCACCGGACAGGGAGGAACCCACCCCTCCACTTT. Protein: CASSHRTGRNPPLHF.

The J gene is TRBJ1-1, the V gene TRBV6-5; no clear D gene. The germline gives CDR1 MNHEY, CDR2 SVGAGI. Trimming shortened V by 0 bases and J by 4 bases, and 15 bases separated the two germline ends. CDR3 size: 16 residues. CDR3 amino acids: CASSYSLQPGGTEAFF. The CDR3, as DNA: TGTGCCAGCAGTTACTCGTTACAGCCGGGCGGCACTGAAGCTTTCTTT.

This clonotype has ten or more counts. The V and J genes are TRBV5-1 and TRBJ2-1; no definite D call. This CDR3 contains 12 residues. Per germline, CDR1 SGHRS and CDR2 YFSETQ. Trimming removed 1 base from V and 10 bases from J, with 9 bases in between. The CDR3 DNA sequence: TGCGCCAGCAGCTTGTCCGACTGGGAGCAGTTCTTC. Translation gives CASSLSDWEQFF.

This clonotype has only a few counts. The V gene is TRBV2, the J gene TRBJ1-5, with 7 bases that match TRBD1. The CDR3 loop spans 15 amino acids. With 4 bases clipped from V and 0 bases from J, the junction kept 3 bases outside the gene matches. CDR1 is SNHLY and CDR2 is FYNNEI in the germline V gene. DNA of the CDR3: TGTGCCAGCAGTGTGGGACAGTATAGCAATCAGCCCCAGCATTTT. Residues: CASSVGQYSNQPQHF.